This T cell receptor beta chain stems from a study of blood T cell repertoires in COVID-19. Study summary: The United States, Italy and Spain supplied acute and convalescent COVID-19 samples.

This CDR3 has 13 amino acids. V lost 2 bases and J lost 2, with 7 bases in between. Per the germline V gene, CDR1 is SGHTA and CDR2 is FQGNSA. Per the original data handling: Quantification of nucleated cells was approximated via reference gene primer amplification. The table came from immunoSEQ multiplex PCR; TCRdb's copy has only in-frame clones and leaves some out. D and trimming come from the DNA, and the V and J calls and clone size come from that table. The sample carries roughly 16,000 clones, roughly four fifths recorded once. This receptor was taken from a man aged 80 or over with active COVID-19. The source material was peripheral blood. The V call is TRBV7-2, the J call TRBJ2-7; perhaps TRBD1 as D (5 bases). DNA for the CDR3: TGTGCCAGCAGCTTACAAGGGGCCTACGAGCAGTACTTC. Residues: CASSLQGAYEQYF.